The present T cell receptor beta chain was sequenced within a study of shared clonotypes between healthy human individuals. The data were produced by immunoSEQ multiplex PCR, yet TCRdb's version contains in-frame clones alone and is incomplete. The profile shows over a million clones, 78% of them singletons. This clone was seen a handful of times. A far larger clone is a single base away, which makes a read error likely. CDR3 length: 15 amino acids. Germline values: CDR1 SEHNR, CDR2 FQNEAQ (reference sequence). The V call is TRBV7-9, the J call TRBJ1-4; D is undetermined. Sequenced: memory CD4+ T cells from PBMCs. Described subset: CD45RA-negative fraction. This clonotype originated in a man aged 18 to 35 in good health. Some clones in this sample may be carry-over from other donors' samples. CDR3 loop: CASSPKQRINGKLFF. The CDR3 DNA sequence: TGTGCCAGCAGCCCTAAACAGCGAATTAATGGAAAACTGTTTTTT.